These 23 T cell receptor beta chains originate from one sample sequenced in a study of CD8 T cells in Susac syndrome (dated by TCRdb to between 2019 and 2020). The library was obtained by the immunoSEQ multiplex PCR assay. RNA was extracted using the RNeasy kit, and roughly 0.5 to 1 microgram was reverse transcribed with random hexamers. The raw public data were reprocessed by TCRdb itself: fastp quality trimming at Q25, MiXCR clonotype calling, in-frame beta chains only. Each record represents a unique CDR3 protein, reported with the most common genes and DNA among its rows. In this sample the table shows 180,000 or so distinct CDR3 sequences, approximately 96% of which occur a single time. In total, the top ten clones hold 0.093% of the sample. The sample consisted of CD4+ T cells from PBMCs. These receptors all stem from a human donor with multiple sclerosis.

This clonotype was counted a single time. The V gene is TRBV29-1, the J gene TRBJ1-2; possible D gene TRBD1, 5 bases. The germline V gene encodes CDR1 SQVTM and CDR2 ANQGSEA. The CDR3 length is 11 residues. For the CDR3, the DNA is TGCACTACTGAGCAGGGAGGTGGCTACACCTTC. It is translated as CTTEQGGGYTF.

The rearrangement joins TRBV19 to TRBJ1-1, with unresolved D. The CDR3 contains 13 residues. The germline gives CDR1 LNHDA, CDR2 SQIVND (reference sequence). V shed 5 bases and J shed 3 bases, with 10 bases lying between them. CDR3 in amino acids: CASSSRRDTEAFF. CDR3 nucleotides: TGTGCCAGTAGTTCCAGGCGTGACACTGAAGCTTTCTTT.

The rearrangement joins TRBV20-1 to TRBJ1-5; 7 bases map to TRBD1. This CDR3 is 15 amino acids long. Trimming took 3 bases from V and 9 from J; bases not matched to a gene: 14. Per the germline V gene, CDR1 is DFQATT and CDR2 is SNEGSKA (reference sequence). The CDR3 coding sequence is TGCAGTGCTAGGCCCGACAGGGTGGGGGTATGGCCCCAGCATTTT. Amino acid sequence: CSARPDRVGVWPQHF.

J is TRBJ2-1 and V is TRBV15; 16 positions agree with TRBD2. V shed 0 bases and J 8 bases; nucleotides not matched to a gene: 10. The CDR3 has 19 residues. The germline CDR1 and CDR2 sequences are LNHNV and YYDKDF (reference sequence). The CDR3 sequence: CATSRDPPGLAGGLDEQFF. The CDR3, as DNA: TGTGCCACCAGCAGAGACCCCCCGGGACTAGCGGGGGGGCTGGATGAGCAGTTCTTC. Complete variable domain (other parts from reference TRBV15 and TRBJ2-1): DAMVIQNPRYQVTQFGKPVTLSCSQTLNHNVMYWYQQKSSQAPKLLFHYYDKDFNNEADTPDNFQSRRPNTSFCFLDIRSPGLGDTAMYLCATSRDPPGLAGGLDEQFFGPGTRLTVL.

The chain carries TRBV29-1 and TRBJ2-1; 12 nucleotides match TRBD2. Losses at the gene ends were 2 bases for V and 8 bases for J; bases not matched to a gene: 10. Per the germline V gene, CDR1 is SQVTM and CDR2 is ANQGSEA. This CDR3 region has 16 residues. The CDR3 sequence is CSVERPSGGAFDEQFF. For the CDR3, the DNA is TGCAGCGTTGAACGGCCTAGCGGGGGGGCCTTTGATGAGCAGTTCTTC.

The rearrangement joins TRBV5-4 to TRBJ2-3; 7 bases agree with TRBD1. Trimming cost V 4 bases and J 1 base; bases outside gene matches: 3. This CDR3 comprises 14 residues. The germline V gene encodes CDR1 SGHNT and CDR2 YYREEE (reference sequence). CDR3 bases: TGTGCCAGCAGCGCTCAGGGGGGCACAGATACGCAGTATTTT. This sequence encodes CASSAQGGTDTQYF.

This clonotype was seen just once. Here the CDR3 reads CASLIRTSGANEQFF. In nucleotides, the CDR3 is TGTGCCAGCTTAATCAGGACTAGCGGGGCAAATGAGCAGTTCTTC. The chain uses TRBV12-3 or TRBV12-4 and TRBJ2-1; TRBD2 aligns across 12 bases. This CDR3 has 15 amino acids. V dropped 8 bases and J dropped 7; count of bases not matched to a gene: 9.

Points on this clonotype: At one boundary the junction diverges from the germline segment, which might be a read error. The CDR3 DNA reads TGCAGTGCCTGCCGGGACAGGGTGTACAGTGAGCAGTTCTTC. It specifies CSACRDRVYSEQFF. The V gene is TRBV20-1, the J gene TRBJ2-1; 9 bases line up with TRBD1. The V gene's germline CDR1 is DFQATT and CDR2 SNEGSKA (reference sequence). The CDR3 loop spans 14 amino acids.

The V gene is TRBV6-5, the J gene TRBJ2-7; 8 bases are shared with TRBD1. Germline V gene lookup returns CDR1 MNHEY and CDR2 SVGAGI. CDR3 length: 14 residues. V lost 5 bases, J lost 5 bases, and 8 bases stayed unmatched. CDR3 sequence reads: CASSRQGKLNEQYF. For the CDR3, the DNA is TGTGCCAGCAGTCGACAGGGGAAATTGAACGAGCAGTACTTC.

The rearrangement joins TRBV6-1 to TRBJ2-7; 11 bases agree with TRBD2. Looked up from germline, CDR1 is MNHNS and CDR2 is SASEGT. Germline trimming cut 2 bases from V and 6 bases from J; bases unmatched to any gene: 6. The CDR3 contains 15 residues. The CDR3 DNA sequence: TGTGCCAGCAGTGAAATGCTAGCGGGGGGTGGCGAGCAGTACTTC. Protein: CASSEMLAGGGEQYF.

The CDR3 loop is CASSLVLAGVRGETQYF. The CDR3 DNA reads TGTGCCAGCAGCTTAGTATTAGCGGGGGTCCGTGGGGAGACCCAGTACTTC. The chain recombines TRBV11-2 with TRBJ2-5; 9 nucleotides align to TRBD2. This CDR3 is 17 amino acids long. The J segment lost 5 bases and the V segment lost 1 base, leaving 11 bases of the junction unmatched. Germline V gene data show CDR1 as SGHAT and CDR2 as FQNNGV.

The J gene is TRBJ2-3, the V gene TRBV12-3 or TRBV12-4; 10 bases are shared with TRBD1. This CDR3 is built from 16 residues. Trimming took 4 bases from V and 0 from J; bases not matched to a gene: 4. Here the CDR3 DNA reads TGTGCCAGCAGTTCGGGACAGGGGCGTAGCACAGATACGCAGTATTTT. Its protein is CASSSGQGRSTDTQYF.

This rearrangement joins TRBV2 to TRBJ1-5; the D gene is possibly TRBD1 (5 bases). CDR1 is SNHLY and CDR2 is FYNNEI in the germline V gene. The CDR3 has 14 residues. V lost 4 bases and J 11 bases, leaving 18 bases between the germline ends. CDR3 sequence reads: CASSGSRGGWAQHF. CDR3 nucleotide sequence: TGTGCCAGCAGTGGATCCCGGGGGGGTTGGGCCCAGCATTTT.

The CDR3 nucleotides read TGTGCCACCAGCAGATTCCAGGTGGGGACAGGGGTTACTCAGTACTTC. This translates into CATSRFQVGTGVTQYF. This sequence joins TRBV15 and TRBJ2-4, with TRBD1 matching over 10 bases. After removal of 2 bases from V and 12 bases from J, the junction contained 13 bases not matched to a gene. The CDR3 is 16 amino acids. Germline V gene lookup returns CDR1 LNHNV and CDR2 YYDKDF (reference sequence). Full variable domain (rest looked up from reference TRBV15 and TRBJ2-4): DAMVIQNPRYQVTQFGKPVTLSCSQTLNHNVMYWYQQKSSQAPKLLFHYYDKDFNNEADTPDNFQSRRPNTSFCFLDIRSPGLGDTAMYLCATSRFQVGTGVTQYFGAGTRLSVL.

The V gene is TRBV6-2 or TRBV6-3, the J gene TRBJ1-5, with a tentative D call TRBD1 (6 bases). CDR1 and CDR2 (germline): MNHEY, SVGEGT. The length of the CDR3 is 14 residues. The germline V and J ends were trimmed by 5 bases and 4 bases, with 12 bases remaining between them. CDR3 in amino acids: CASSLWGPNQPQHF. For the CDR3, the DNA is TGTGCCAGCAGTCTGTGGGGGCCGAATCAGCCCCAGCATTTT.

The J gene is TRBJ1-5, the V gene TRBV27, with no clear D. The CDR3 runs 14 residues. Trimming left V 3 bases short and J 2 bases short, with 8 bases between. From germline, CDR1 is MNHEY and CDR2 SMNVEV (reference sequence). The CDR3 is CASSFSGGNQPQHF. The CDR3 nucleotides are TGTGCCAGCAGTTTCTCGGGAGGCAATCAGCCCCAGCATTTT.

Here the CDR3 DNA reads TGTGCCAGCAGTTACCCGGGCTCACTCTATGGCTACACCTTC. Translated: CASSYPGSLYGYTF. This sequence joins TRBV6-5 and TRBJ1-2; D not resolved. V was shortened by 2 bases and J by 4 bases, with 11 bases between the two germline ends. Germline-derived CDR1 and CDR2 are MNHEY and SVGAGI. The CDR3 sequence is 14 residues long.

The CDR3 sequence: CASSPSGYGGYTF. DNA of the CDR3: TGCGCCAGCAGCCCCAGCGGTTACGGGGGCTACACCTTC. The V and J genes are TRBV4-1 and TRBJ1-2; the D is unclear. This CDR3 spans 13 amino acids. Between the trimmed V and J ends, which lost 4 bases and 8 bases, there was a span of 14 bases. The germline gives CDR1 MGHRA, CDR2 YSYEKL.

The genes are TRBV5-1 and TRBJ2-7, with TRBD1 identical over 7 bases. The CDR3 spans 16 residues. J gave up 2 bases and V 0 bases, and 8 bases lay outside the gene matches. CDR1 and CDR2 (germline): SGHRS, YFSETQ. The CDR3 region has the DNA TGCGCCAGCAGCTTGGTGGTTATGGGACAGACCTACGAGCAGTACTTC. Its translation: CASSLVVMGQTYEQYF.

The rearrangement links TRBV18 to TRBJ2-1, with a tentative D call TRBD1 (6 bases). The CDR3 extends over 15 amino acids. Per the germline V gene, CDR1 is KGHSH and CDR2 is LQKENI. V gave up 4 bases and J gave up 2 bases, with 12 bases separating them. The CDR3 region has the DNA TGTGCCAGCTCACGTCAGGGGCAAACCTACAATGAGCAGTTCTTC. Protein: CASSRQGQTYNEQFF. The complete variable domain, with remaining parts taken from reference TRBV18 and TRBJ2-1, reads NAGVMQNPRHLVRRRGQEARLRCSPMKGHSHVYWYRQLPEEGLKFMVYLQKENIIDESGMPKERFSAEFPKEGPSILRIQQVVRGDSAAYFCASSRQGQTYNEQFFGPGTRLTVL.

The chain carries TRBV20-1 and TRBJ1-4; 7 bases align to TRBD1. The ends lost 5 bases at V and 6 bases at J; junction bases unmatched: 6. This CDR3 spans 13 amino acids. Germline V gene sequence: CDR1 DFQATT, CDR2 SNEGSKA (reference sequence). The CDR3 region has the DNA TGCAGTGCTCCCGGGACAGCCGATGAAAAACTGTTTTTT. This translates into CSAPGTADEKLFF.

The V and J genes are TRBV2 and TRBJ1-1, with a tentative D call TRBD1 (5 bases). CDR3 size: 17 residues. Germline V CDR1 and CDR2: SNHLY, FYNNEI. With 2 bases removed from V and 5 bases from J, the gap between germline ends came to 21 bases. The CDR3 nucleotides read TGTGCCAGCAGTGAAACTATGGGGGTCATCGGGAGGACTGAAGCTTTCTTT. Protein sequence: CASSETMGVIGRTEAFF.

The V and J genes are TRBV4-1 and TRBJ2-7, with D tentatively TRBD2 (6 bases). V was trimmed by 4 bases and J by 7 bases, leaving 14 bases between them. The CDR3 is 13 amino acids. The V gene's germline CDR1 is MGHRA and CDR2 YSYEKL. This CDR3 reads CASSLDGGPEQYF. The CDR3 DNA reads as TGCGCCAGCAGCCTGGACGGAGGGCCAGAGCAGTACTTC.